This TCR beta chain was sequenced for a study of blood T cell repertoires in COVID-19. Study background: The United States, Italy and Spain supplied acute and convalescent COVID-19 samples.

As handled by the study authors: Using reference gene primer amplification, nucleated cell counts were estimated. TCRdb keeps only in-frame clones here, not all; method: immunoSEQ multiplex PCR. The V and J calls and clone size were taken over from that table, and D and trimming were inferred from the DNA. The data hold 200,000 to 250,000 clones, with 80% to 90% observed a single time. Germline assignment: CDR1 MNHEY and CDR2 SVGAGI. The CDR3 sequence is 12 residues long. Trimming took 8 bases from V and 7 from J, leaving 14 bases between them. Those enrolled, adults aged roughly 18 to 100 years, came from 24 US areas. Individuals in the exposed group had encountered a COVID-19 case within 2 weeks preceding study entry.

The V and J genes are TRBV6-5 and TRBJ2-5; D possibly corresponds to TRBD2 (5 bases). The receptor was isolated from a woman under 40 who had been exposed to COVID-19. Sample: PBMCs or T cells enriched from blood (not recorded which). CDR3 coding DNA: TGTGCCAGCGTCCCCGGGGTTGGGACCCAGTACTTC. This translates into CASVPGVGTQYF.